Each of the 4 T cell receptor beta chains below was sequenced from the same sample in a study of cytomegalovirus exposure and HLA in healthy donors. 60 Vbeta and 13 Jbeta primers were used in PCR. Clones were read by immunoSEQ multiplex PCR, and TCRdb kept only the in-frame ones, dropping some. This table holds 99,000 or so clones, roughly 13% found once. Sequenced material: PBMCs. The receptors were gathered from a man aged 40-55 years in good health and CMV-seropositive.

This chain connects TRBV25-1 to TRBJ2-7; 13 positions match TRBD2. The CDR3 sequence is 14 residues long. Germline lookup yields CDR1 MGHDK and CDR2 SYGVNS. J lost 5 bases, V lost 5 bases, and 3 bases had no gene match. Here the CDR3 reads CASSRTSGSDEQYF. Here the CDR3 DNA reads TGTGCCAGCAGTAGGACTAGCGGGAGCGACGAGCAGTACTTC.

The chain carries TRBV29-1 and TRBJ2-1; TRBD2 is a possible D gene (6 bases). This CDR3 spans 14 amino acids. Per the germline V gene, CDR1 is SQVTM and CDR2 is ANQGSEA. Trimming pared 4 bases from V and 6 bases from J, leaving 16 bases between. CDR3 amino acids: CSVAGLRAPNEQFF. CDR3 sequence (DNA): TGCAGCGTTGCGGGACTCCGGGCCCCCAATGAGCAGTTCTTC.

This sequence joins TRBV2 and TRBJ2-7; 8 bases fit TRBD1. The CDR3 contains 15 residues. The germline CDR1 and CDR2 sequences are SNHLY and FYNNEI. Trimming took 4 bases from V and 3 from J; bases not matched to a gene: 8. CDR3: CASSALGQGYYEQYF. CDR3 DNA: TGTGCCAGCAGTGCCTTAGGACAGGGTTACTACGAGCAGTACTTC.

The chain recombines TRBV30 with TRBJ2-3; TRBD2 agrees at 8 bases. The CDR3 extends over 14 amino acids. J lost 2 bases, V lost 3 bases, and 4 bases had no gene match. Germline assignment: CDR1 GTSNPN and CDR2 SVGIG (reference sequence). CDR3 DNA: TGTGCCTGGAGGGTTAGCGGGGCCACAGATACGCAGTATTTT. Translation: CAWRVSGATDTQYF.